This record concerns one TCR beta chain sequence. Its antigen remains unidentified. This record comes from a study of shared clonotypes between healthy human individuals. Whole-study context: Each donor contributed plates that comprised three CD4 naive, three CD4 memory, two CD8 naive and one CD8 memory. General study results and limits: Clonotypes shared by all four sorted-subset donors had higher generation probabilities than non-shared clonotypes. Sorted-subset samples were not fully sequenced, rarefaction indicated.

The germline V gene encodes CDR1 MNHEY and CDR2 SMNVEV (reference sequence). The CDR3 loop spans 16 amino acids. V was trimmed by 11 bases and J by 5 bases, leaving 27 bases between them. Replicate sorted-subset PCRs were loaded with roughly 200 ng DNA, 30,000 to 35,000 T cell genomes. The protocol was immunoSEQ multiplex PCR, while the TCRdb copy is restricted to in-frame clones and leaves out a portion. This sample has fewer than 3 million clones, with 85% to 95% found just once. The clonotype originates from a man younger than 35 in good health. Some clones in this sample may be carry-over from other donors' samples. The sample comprised naive CD4+ T cells from PBMCs. Indicated subset: CD45RA+ positively selected. The chain uses TRBV27 and TRBJ2-5; D possibly uses TRBD1 or TRBD2 (7 bases each). This CDR3 is CAPATDLGGGRETQYF. The CDR3 nucleotides are TGTGCCCCAGCAACCGATTTGGGAGGGGGCCGGGAGACCCAGTACTTC.